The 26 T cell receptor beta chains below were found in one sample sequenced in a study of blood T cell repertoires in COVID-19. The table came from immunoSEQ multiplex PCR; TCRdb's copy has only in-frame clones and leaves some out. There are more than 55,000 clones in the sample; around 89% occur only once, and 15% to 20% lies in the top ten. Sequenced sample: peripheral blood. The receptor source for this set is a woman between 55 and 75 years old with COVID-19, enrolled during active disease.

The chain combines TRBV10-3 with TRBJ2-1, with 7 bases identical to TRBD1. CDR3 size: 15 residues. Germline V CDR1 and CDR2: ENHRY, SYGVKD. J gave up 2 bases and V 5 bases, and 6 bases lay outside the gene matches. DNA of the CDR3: TGTGCCATCAGTCGACAGGGTTCGACCTACAATGAGCAGTTCTTC. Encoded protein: CAISRQGSTYNEQFF.

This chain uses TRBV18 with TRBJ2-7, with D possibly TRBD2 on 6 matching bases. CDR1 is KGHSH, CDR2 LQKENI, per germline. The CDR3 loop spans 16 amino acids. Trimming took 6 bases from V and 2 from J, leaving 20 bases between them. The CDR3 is CASSPRGGGNPYEQYF. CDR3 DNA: TGTGCCAGCTCCCCTCGGGGTGGCGGGAATCCCTACGAGCAGTACTTC.

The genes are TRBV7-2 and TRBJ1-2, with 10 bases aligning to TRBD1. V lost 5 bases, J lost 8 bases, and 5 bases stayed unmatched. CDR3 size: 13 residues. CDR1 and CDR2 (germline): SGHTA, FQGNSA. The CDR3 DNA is TGTGCCAGCAGCCCCGACAGGGGGCGCGGCTACACCTTC. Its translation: CASSPDRGRGYTF. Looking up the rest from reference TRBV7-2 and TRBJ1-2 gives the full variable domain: GAGVSQSPSNKVTEKGKDVELRCDPISGHTALYWYRQSLGQGLEFLIYFQGNSAPDKSGLPSDRFSAERTGGSVSTLTIQRTQQEDSAVYLCASSPDRGRGYTFGSGTRLTVV.

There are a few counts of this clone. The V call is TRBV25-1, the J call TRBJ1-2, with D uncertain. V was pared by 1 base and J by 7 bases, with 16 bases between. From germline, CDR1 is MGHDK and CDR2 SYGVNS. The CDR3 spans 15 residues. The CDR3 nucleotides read TGTGCCAGCAGTGAATCGGTCTCTTCGTCCTCTGGCTACACCTTC. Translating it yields CASSESVSSSSGYTF.

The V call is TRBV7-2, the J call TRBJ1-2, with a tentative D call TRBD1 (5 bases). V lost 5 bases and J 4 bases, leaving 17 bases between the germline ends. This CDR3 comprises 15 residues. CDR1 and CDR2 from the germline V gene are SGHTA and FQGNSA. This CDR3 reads CASSPPGLKSYGYTF. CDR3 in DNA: TGTGCCAGCAGCCCCCCGGGACTTAAGTCCTATGGCTACACCTTC.

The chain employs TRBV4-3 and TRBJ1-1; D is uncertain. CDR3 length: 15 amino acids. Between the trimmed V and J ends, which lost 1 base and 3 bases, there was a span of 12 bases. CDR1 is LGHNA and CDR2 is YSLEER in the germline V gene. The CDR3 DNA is TGCGCCAGCAGCCAAGGCCCGACGGGAGACACTGAAGCTTTCTTT. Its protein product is CASSQGPTGDTEAFF.

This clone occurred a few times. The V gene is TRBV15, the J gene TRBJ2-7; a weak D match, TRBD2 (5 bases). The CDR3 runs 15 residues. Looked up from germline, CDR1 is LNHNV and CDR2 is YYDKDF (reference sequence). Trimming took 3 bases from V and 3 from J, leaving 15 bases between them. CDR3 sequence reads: CATSREVGMDYEQYF. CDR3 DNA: TGTGCCACCAGCAGGGAGGTGGGAATGGACTACGAGCAGTACTTC.

This CDR3 is CASSQDPGTTSTDTQYF. For the CDR3, the DNA is TGCGCCAGCAGCCAAGACCCCGGGACAACTAGCACAGATACGCAGTATTTT. The chain combines TRBV4-1 with TRBJ2-3; D possibly corresponds to TRBD1 (6 bases). V lost 0 bases and J 0 bases, leaving 13 bases between the germline ends. Germline lookup yields CDR1 MGHRA and CDR2 YSYEKL. The CDR3 contains 17 residues.

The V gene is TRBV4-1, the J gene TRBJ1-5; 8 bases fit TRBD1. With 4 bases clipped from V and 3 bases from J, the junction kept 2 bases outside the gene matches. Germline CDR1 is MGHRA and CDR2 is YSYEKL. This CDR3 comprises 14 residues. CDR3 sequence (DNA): TGCGCCAGCAGCCGGACAGGGATCAATCAGCCCCAGCATTTT. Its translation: CASSRTGINQPQHF.

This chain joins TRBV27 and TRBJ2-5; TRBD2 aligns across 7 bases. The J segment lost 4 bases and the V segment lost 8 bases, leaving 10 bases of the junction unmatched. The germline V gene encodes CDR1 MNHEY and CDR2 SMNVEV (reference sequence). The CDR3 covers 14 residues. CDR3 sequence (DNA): TGTGCCAGCTCTAGGGGAGGGATGGGAGAGACCCAGTACTTC. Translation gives CASSRGGMGETQYF.

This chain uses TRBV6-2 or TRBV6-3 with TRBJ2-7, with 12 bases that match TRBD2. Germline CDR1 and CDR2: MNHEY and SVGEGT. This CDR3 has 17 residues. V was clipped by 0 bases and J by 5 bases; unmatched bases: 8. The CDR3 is CASSYSLTSGSEHEQYF. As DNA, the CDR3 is TGTGCCAGCAGTTACTCGTTGACTAGCGGGAGTGAACACGAGCAGTACTTC.

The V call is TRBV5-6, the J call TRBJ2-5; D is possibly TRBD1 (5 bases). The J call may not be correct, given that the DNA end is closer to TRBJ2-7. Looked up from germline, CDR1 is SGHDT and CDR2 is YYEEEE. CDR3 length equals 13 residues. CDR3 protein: CASSLQGFYEQYF. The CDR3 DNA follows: TGTGCCAGCAGCTTGCAGGGTTTCTACGAGCAGTACTTC.

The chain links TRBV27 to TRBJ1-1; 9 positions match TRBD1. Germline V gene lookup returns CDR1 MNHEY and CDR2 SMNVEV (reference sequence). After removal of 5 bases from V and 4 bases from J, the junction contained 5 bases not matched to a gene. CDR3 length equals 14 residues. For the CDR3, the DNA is TGTGCCAGCAGTCGTCAGACAGGGGGCACTGAAGCTTTCTTT. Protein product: CASSRQTGGTEAFF.

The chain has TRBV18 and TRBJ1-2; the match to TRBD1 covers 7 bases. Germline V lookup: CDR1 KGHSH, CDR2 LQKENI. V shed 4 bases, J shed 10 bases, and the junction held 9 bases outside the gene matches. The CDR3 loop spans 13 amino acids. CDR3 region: CASSHDRAYAYTF. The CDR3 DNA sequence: TGTGCCAGCTCACATGACAGGGCGTACGCCTACACCTTC.

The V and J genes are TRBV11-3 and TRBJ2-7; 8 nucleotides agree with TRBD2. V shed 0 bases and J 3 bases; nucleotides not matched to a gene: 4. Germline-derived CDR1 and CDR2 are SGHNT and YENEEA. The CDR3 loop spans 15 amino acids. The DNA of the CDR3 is TGTGCCAGCAGCTTAGATGGGACTAGTTTCTACGAGCAGTACTTC. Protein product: CASSLDGTSFYEQYF.

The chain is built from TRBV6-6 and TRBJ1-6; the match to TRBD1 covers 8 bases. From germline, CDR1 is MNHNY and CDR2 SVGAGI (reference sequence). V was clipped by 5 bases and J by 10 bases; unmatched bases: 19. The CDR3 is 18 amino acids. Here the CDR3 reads CASSPPSTGERGRSPLHF. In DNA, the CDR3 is TGTGCCAGCAGTCCCCCCTCGACAGGGGAACGAGGAAGATCACCCCTCCACTTT.

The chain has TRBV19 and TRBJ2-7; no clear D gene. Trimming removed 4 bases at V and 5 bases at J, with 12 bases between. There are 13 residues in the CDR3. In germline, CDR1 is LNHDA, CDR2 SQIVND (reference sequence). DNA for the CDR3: TGTGCCAGTAGTAACATAGCCTTCGACGAGCAGTACTTC. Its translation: CASSNIAFDEQYF.

CDR3 amino acids: CASSFGQGDNQPQHF. The DNA of the CDR3 is TGTGCCAGCAGCTTCGGACAGGGGGATAATCAGCCCCAGCATTTT. The rearrangement joins TRBV7-8 to TRBJ1-5; 10 positions match TRBD1. V shed 3 bases, J shed 4 bases, and the junction held 3 bases outside the gene matches. The CDR3 sequence is 15 residues long. Looked up from germline, CDR1 is SGHVS and CDR2 is FQNEAQ.

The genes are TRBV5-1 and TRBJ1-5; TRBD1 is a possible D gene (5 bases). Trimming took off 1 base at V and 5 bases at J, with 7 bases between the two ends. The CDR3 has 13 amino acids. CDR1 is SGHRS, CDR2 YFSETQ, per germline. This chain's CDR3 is CASSLTGDQPQHF. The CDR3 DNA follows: TGCGCCAGCAGCTTGACAGGAGATCAGCCCCAGCATTTT.

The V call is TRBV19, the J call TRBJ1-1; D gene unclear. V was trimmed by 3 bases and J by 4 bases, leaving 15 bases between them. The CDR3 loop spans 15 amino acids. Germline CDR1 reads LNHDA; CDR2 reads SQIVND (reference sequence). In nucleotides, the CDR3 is TGTGCCAGTAGTATTAAGCCGGCACTAACCACTGAAGCTTTCTTT. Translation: CASSIKPALTTEAFF.

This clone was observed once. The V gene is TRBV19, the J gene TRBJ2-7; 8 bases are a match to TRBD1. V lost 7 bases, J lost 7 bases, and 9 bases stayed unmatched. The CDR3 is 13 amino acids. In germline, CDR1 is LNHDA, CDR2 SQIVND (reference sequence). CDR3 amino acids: CASKGQGAWEQYF. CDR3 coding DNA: TGTGCCAGTAAGGGTCAGGGGGCCTGGGAGCAGTACTTC.

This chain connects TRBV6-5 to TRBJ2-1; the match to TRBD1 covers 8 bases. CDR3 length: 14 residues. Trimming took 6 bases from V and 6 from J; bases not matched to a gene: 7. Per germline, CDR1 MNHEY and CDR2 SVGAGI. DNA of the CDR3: TGTGCCAGCAGGAACGGAGACAGGGGCAATGAGCAGTTCTTC. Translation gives CASRNGDRGNEQFF.

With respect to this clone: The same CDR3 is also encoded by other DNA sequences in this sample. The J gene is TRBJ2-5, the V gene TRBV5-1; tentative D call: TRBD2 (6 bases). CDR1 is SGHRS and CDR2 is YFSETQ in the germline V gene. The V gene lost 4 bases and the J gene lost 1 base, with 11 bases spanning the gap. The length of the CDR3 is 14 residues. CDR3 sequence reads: CASSPSGGQETQYF. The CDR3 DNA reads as TGCGCCAGCAGCCCCTCCGGGGGCCAAGAGACCCAGTACTTC.

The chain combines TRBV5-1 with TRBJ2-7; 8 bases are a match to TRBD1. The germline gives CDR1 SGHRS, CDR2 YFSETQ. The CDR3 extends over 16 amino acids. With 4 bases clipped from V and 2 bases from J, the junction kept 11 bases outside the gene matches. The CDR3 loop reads CASSPDFDRGPYEQYF. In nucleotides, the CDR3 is TGCGCCAGCAGCCCGGACTTTGACAGGGGCCCCTACGAGCAGTACTTC.

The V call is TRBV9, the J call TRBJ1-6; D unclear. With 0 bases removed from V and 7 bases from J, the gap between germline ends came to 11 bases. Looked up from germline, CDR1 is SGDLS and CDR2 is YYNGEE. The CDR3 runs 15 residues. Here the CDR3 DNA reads TGTGCCAGCAGCGTAGAGTGGAGCGGGAATTCACCCCTCCACTTT. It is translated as CASSVEWSGNSPLHF.

The CDR3 DNA sequence: TGTGCCTTGGGATCTGGGACAGGGCGAGAAGAGACCCAGTACTTC. Translated: CALGSGTGREETQYF. The chain joins TRBV30 to TRBJ2-5; 9 bases agree with TRBD1. V dropped 7 bases and J dropped 3; count of bases not matched to a gene: 12. Germline V CDR1 and CDR2: GTSNPN, SVGIG (reference sequence). The CDR3 has 15 residues.